A selection of T cell receptor beta chains follows, all from one sample in a study of blood T cells in healthy people across ages. TCRdb reprocessed the 5' RACE reads with MiXCR, giving one entry per CDR3 protein. The table includes 1.5 million to 2 million distinct CDR3 sequences, roughly 49% detected once. The material sequenced was blood. These receptors all come from a woman aged 40 to 50 in good health. Both conserved end residues are part of each CDR3. The order of the fields is clone size, J gene, D gene, V gene, CDR3 protein, CDR3 DNA. A D gene is named only where the DNA matches it firmly. A row's size may be missing; if present it is once, few, many or a size class.

clone size: -
J gene: TRBJ2-3
D gene: TRBD1
V gene: TRBV9
CDR3 protein: CASSVVGQGVIDTQYF
CDR3 DNA: TGTGCCAGCAGCGTAGTCGGCCAGGGGGTGATAGATACGCAGTATTTT

clone size: -
J gene: TRBJ2-7
D gene: -
V gene: TRBV20-1
CDR3 protein: CSASDRRPYEQYF
CDR3 DNA: TGCAGTGCCTCCGACAGGAGACCCTACGAGCAGTACTTC

clone size: many
J gene: TRBJ2-4
D gene: -
V gene: TRBV29-1
CDR3 protein: CSVQEKNIQYF
CDR3 DNA: TGCAGCGTACAGGAAAAAAACATTCAGTACTTC

clone size: -
J gene: TRBJ1-2
D gene: -
V gene: TRBV12-3/TRBV12-4
CDR3 protein: CASSLGGPTAGYTF
CDR3 DNA: TGTGCGAGCAGTTTAGGTGGGCCGACTGCGGGCTACACCTTC

clone size: -
J gene: TRBJ2-3
D gene: -
V gene: TRBV11-2
CDR3 protein: CASSVDRGPSLTDTQYF
CDR3 DNA: TGTGCCAGCAGCGTCGATCGGGGTCCCTCTCTCACAGATACGCAGTATTTT

clone size: -
J gene: TRBJ2-5
D gene: TRBD2
V gene: TRBV20-1
CDR3 protein: CSALVTSGGASQYF
CDR3 DNA: TGCAGTGCCCTAGTCACTAGCGGGGGGGCCTCCCAGTACTTC

clone size: -
J gene: TRBJ1-5
D gene: TRBD1
V gene: TRBV4-1
CDR3 protein: CASSQDGAGTGNQPQHF
CDR3 DNA: TGCGCCAGCAGCCAAGATGGGGCCGGGACAGGGAATCAGCCCCAGCATTTT

clone size: few
J gene: TRBJ2-3
D gene: TRBD2
V gene: TRBV6-2/TRBV6-3
CDR3 protein: CASSFWKLAGDGLSRDTQYF
CDR3 DNA: TGTGCCAGCAGTTTCTGGAAACTAGCGGGGGACGGTCTATCAAGAGATACGCAGTATTTT

clone size: -
J gene: TRBJ1-6
D gene: TRBD1
V gene: TRBV20-1
CDR3 protein: CSARVFTGQARGSPLHF
CDR3 DNA: TGCAGTGCTAGAGTGTTCACTGGACAGGCAAGAGGTTCACCCCTCCACTTT

clone size: few
J gene: TRBJ2-7
D gene: TRBD1
V gene: TRBV11-1
CDR3 protein: CASSQDRGLEQYF
CDR3 DNA: TGTGCCAGCAGTCAGGACAGGGGGCTCGAGCAGTACTTC

clone size: -
J gene: TRBJ2-4
D gene: TRBD2
V gene: TRBV11-2
CDR3 protein: CASSFAGDIQYF
CDR3 DNA: TGTGCCAGCAGTTTTGCGGGAGACATTCAGTACTTC

clone size: few
J gene: TRBJ2-7
D gene: TRBD1
V gene: TRBV7-9
CDR3 protein: CASSTGQGYYEQYF
CDR3 DNA: TGTGCCAGCAGCACAGGACAGGGGTACTACGAGCAGTACTTC

clone size: -
J gene: TRBJ2-1
D gene: TRBD1
V gene: TRBV6-2/TRBV6-3
CDR3 protein: CASSYGSRGQGVEQFF
CDR3 DNA: TGTGCCAGCAGTTACGGAAGCCGCGGACAGGGCGTTGAGCAGTTCTTC

clone size: -
J gene: TRBJ1-5
D gene: -
V gene: TRBV20-1
CDR3 protein: CSARSGRADQPQHF
CDR3 DNA: TGCAGTGCTAGATCAGGCCGGGCGGATCAGCCCCAGCATTTT

clone size: -
J gene: TRBJ2-1
D gene: TRBD2
V gene: TRBV5-1
CDR3 protein: CASSIGTSGGYNEQFF
CDR3 DNA: TGCGCCAGCAGCATAGGGACTAGCGGGGGATACAATGAGCAGTTCTTC

clone size: -
J gene: TRBJ1-1
D gene: TRBD1
V gene: TRBV25-1
CDR3 protein: CASRFPGGTEAFF
CDR3 DNA: TGTGCCAGCCGATTTCCAGGGGGCACTGAAGCTTTCTTT

clone size: -
J gene: TRBJ2-3
D gene: TRBD1
V gene: TRBV4-1
CDR3 protein: CTSSQLLTGVADTQYF
CDR3 DNA: TGCACCAGCAGCCAATTGCTTACAGGGGTCGCAGATACGCAGTATTTT

clone size: -
J gene: TRBJ2-7
D gene: -
V gene: TRBV5-1
CDR3 protein: CASSPQQGQEQYF
CDR3 DNA: TGCGCCAGCAGCCCCCAACAAGGGCAAGAGCAGTACTTC

clone size: -
J gene: TRBJ2-1
D gene: TRBD1
V gene: TRBV12-3/TRBV12-4
CDR3 protein: CASSFQTGGSYNEQFF
CDR3 DNA: TGTGCCAGCAGTTTTCAGACAGGGGGCTCCTACAATGAGCAGTTCTTC

clone size: few
J gene: TRBJ2-7
D gene: TRBD1
V gene: TRBV4-1
CDR3 protein: CASSLAGTDDSISYEQYF
CDR3 DNA: TGCGCCAGCAGCCTTGCCGGGACAGATGATTCTATCTCCTACGAGCAGTACTTC

clone size: -
J gene: TRBJ2-1
D gene: TRBD1
V gene: TRBV29-1
CDR3 protein: CSVPGQGSSYNEQFF
CDR3 DNA: TGCAGCGTTCCGGGACAGGGGAGCTCCTACAATGAGCAGTTCTTC

clone size: -
J gene: TRBJ1-2
D gene: -
V gene: TRBV6-5
CDR3 protein: CASSSQGYDSYTF
CDR3 DNA: TGTGCCAGCAGTTCGCAGGGTTATGACAGCTACACCTTC

clone size: -
J gene: TRBJ2-7
D gene: -
V gene: TRBV3-1
CDR3 protein: CASSQDVEQGTIEQYF
CDR3 DNA: TGTGCCAGCAGCCAAGATGTGGAACAGGGAACTATCGAGCAGTACTTC

clone size: few
J gene: TRBJ2-5
D gene: -
V gene: TRBV6-2/TRBV6-3
CDR3 protein: CASSMQGIGRQETQYF
CDR3 DNA: TGTGCCAGCAGTATGCAGGGAATCGGGCGTCAAGAGACCCAGTACTTC

clone size: -
J gene: TRBJ1-1
D gene: TRBD1
V gene: TRBV20-1
CDR3 protein: CSASPGQRLNTEAFF
CDR3 DNA: TGCAGCGCTAGTCCGGGACAGAGATTAAACACTGAAGCTTTCTTT

clone size: -
J gene: TRBJ1-2
D gene: -
V gene: TRBV28
CDR3 protein: CASRRRTGGGYGYTF
CDR3 DNA: TGTGCCAGCAGAAGAAGAACAGGCGGGGGGTATGGCTACACCTTC

clone size: -
J gene: TRBJ1-2
D gene: TRBD1
V gene: TRBV7-2
CDR3 protein: CASSLAGSRGDYGYTF
CDR3 DNA: TGTGCCAGCAGCTTAGCAGGGTCCAGGGGGGACTATGGCTACACCTTC

clone size: -
J gene: TRBJ2-4
D gene: -
V gene: TRBV5-6
CDR3 protein: CASRLRGLGKNIQYF
CDR3 DNA: TGTGCCAGCAGGTTGCGGGGGCTTGGGAAAAACATTCAGTACTTC

clone size: few
J gene: TRBJ2-1
D gene: -
V gene: TRBV6-2/TRBV6-3
CDR3 protein: CASSPSWGGHIEQFF
CDR3 DNA: TGTGCCAGCAGCCCCTCGTGGGGGGGCCATATTGAGCAGTTCTTC

clone size: many
J gene: TRBJ2-3
D gene: TRBD2
V gene: TRBV4-3
CDR3 protein: CASSQPGGATDTQYF
CDR3 DNA: TGCGCCAGCAGCCAACCGGGAGGCGCGACAGATACGCAGTATTTT

clone size: few
J gene: TRBJ2-1
D gene: TRBD2
V gene: TRBV20-1
CDR3 protein: CSAPGLAGESSYNEQFF
CDR3 DNA: TGCAGTGCCCCGGGACTAGCGGGGGAGAGCTCCTACAATGAGCAGTTCTTC

clone size: many
J gene: TRBJ2-7
D gene: -
V gene: TRBV10-3
CDR3 protein: CATLGEVYEQYF
CDR3 DNA: TGTGCCACCTTGGGGGAAGTCTACGAGCAGTACTTC

clone size: -
J gene: TRBJ2-3
D gene: -
V gene: TRBV7-9
CDR3 protein: CASSLLDSADTQYF
CDR3 DNA: TGTGCCAGCAGCTTACTAGATTCGGCAGATACGCAGTATTTT

clone size: -
J gene: TRBJ1-2
D gene: -
V gene: TRBV6-2/TRBV6-3
CDR3 protein: CASSSPGRAGLHGYTF
CDR3 DNA: TGTGCCAGCAGTTCCCCCGGAAGGGCAGGGCTCCATGGCTACACCTTC

clone size: -
J gene: TRBJ1-5
D gene: -
V gene: TRBV2
CDR3 protein: CASRITGASNQPQHF
CDR3 DNA: TGTGCCAGCCGAATTACCGGGGCTAGTAATCAGCCCCAGCATTTT

clone size: once
J gene: TRBJ2-5
D gene: -
V gene: TRBV7-9
CDR3 protein: CASSSGTYQYF
CDR3 DNA: TGTGCCAGCAGCTCGGGGACATACCAGTACTTC

clone size: -
J gene: TRBJ1-2
D gene: TRBD1
V gene: TRBV4-3
CDR3 protein: CASSPGAGQGFGYTF
CDR3 DNA: TGCGCCAGCAGCCCAGGGGCTGGACAGGGCTTTGGCTACACCTTC

clone size: -
J gene: TRBJ2-3
D gene: -
V gene: TRBV11-2
CDR3 protein: CAGSLRGAGTISTDTQYF
CDR3 DNA: TGTGCCGGCAGCTTAAGGGGCGCCGGGACGATAAGCACAGATACGCAGTATTTT